Listed below are T cell receptor beta chains from one sample, sequenced in a study of beta chain features in type 1 diabetes. Generated by immunoSEQ multiplex PCR, the TCRdb table keeps only in-frame clones and is missing some. The sample yields 250,000 to 400,000 clones, 11% to 15% seen once. Sequencing was done on a sample of central memory CD4+ T cells from blood. Receptors originate from a man aged 25-40 years in good health. Each CDR3 is given with its conserved first and last residue. D genes are given only for firm matches. Not every row has a clone size; where given, it reads once, few, many or a size class.

TRBJ2-3 | TRBD1 | - | TRBV6-1 | CAISRGQGYTDTQYF | TGTGCCATCAGCCGCGGACAGGGCTACACAGATACGCAGTATTTT
TRBJ2-5 | - | - | TRBV21-1 | CASSKGGREETQYF | TGTGCCAGCAGCAAAGGGGGCCGGGAAGAGACCCAGTACTTC
TRBJ2-3 | - | - | TRBV19 | CASPHEGLRTDTQYF | TGTGCCAGTCCTCATGAAGGCCTGCGCACAGATACGCAGTATTTT
TRBJ2-5 | TRBD2 | - | TRBV13 | CASSLGVSSGTPETQYF | TGTGCCAGCAGCTTAGGAGTGAGCAGCGGGACTCCAGAGACCCAGTACTTC
TRBJ1-1 | TRBD1 | - | TRBV11-2 | CASSAYRGGAFF | TGTGCCAGCAGCGCCTACAGGGGAGGGGCTTTCTTT
TRBJ1-2 | - | - | TRBV6-5 | CASRPTGNYGYTF | TGTGCCAGCAGACCTACAGGGAACTATGGCTACACCTTC
TRBJ2-1 | - | - | TRBV7-2 | CASSSLRNEQFF | TGTGCCAGCAGCTCCCTCCGAAATGAGCAGTTCTTC
TRBJ2-1 | - | - | TRBV14 | CASSQVKVGKRDEQFF | TGTGCCAGCAGCCAAGTTAAAGTCGGGAAAAGGGATGAGCAGTTCTTC
TRBJ1-4 | - | - | TRBV7-2 | CASSLNSEEKLFF | TGTGCCAGCAGCCTCAACTCTGAGGAAAAACTGTTTTTT
TRBJ1-4 | - | - | TRBV30 | CAWDLGRDILFF | TGTGCCTGGGACCTCGGACGCGATATTCTGTTTTTT
TRBJ1-1 | TRBD1 | - | TRBV9 | CASSATGVTEAFF | TGTGCCAGCAGCGCCACAGGGGTCACTGAAGCTTTCTTT
TRBJ2-3 | TRBD2 | - | TRBV7-3 | CASSSLVSGTRDTQYF | TGTGCCAGCAGCTCTTTGGTTAGCGGGACGCGAGATACGCAGTATTTT
TRBJ1-1 | TRBD1 | many | TRBV14 | CASSQDWAVPGQGANTEAFF | TGTGCCAGCAGCCAAGATTGGGCGGTCCCGGGACAGGGGGCGAACACTGAAGCTTTCTTT
TRBJ1-5 | - | few | TRBV27 | CASSFAGRGNQPQHF | TGTGCCAGCAGTTTCGCCGGGCGCGGCAATCAGCCCCAGCATTTT
TRBJ1-1 | TRBD1 | - | TRBV18 | CASSPPTGLYTEAFF | TGTGCCAGCTCACCTCCGACAGGGTTATACACTGAAGCTTTCTTT
TRBJ2-7 | - | - | TRBV7-2 | CASSRERSYEQYF | TGTGCCAGCAGCAGAGAGAGGTCCTACGAGCAGTACTTC
TRBJ1-3 | - | few | TRBV6-5 | CASRRYRDSGNTIYF | TGTGCCAGCAGGAGATACAGAGACTCTGGAAACACCATATATTTT
TRBJ2-3 | TRBD2 | - | TRBV9 | CASSQDGTSGYSQYF | TGTGCCAGCAGCCAAGATGGGACTAGCGGCTATTCGCAGTATTTT
TRBJ2-4 | TRBD2 | few | TRBV7-2 | CASSLSGTGQNIQYF | TGTGCCAGCAGCTTAAGCGGGACGGGCCAAAACATTCAGTACTTC
TRBJ2-7 | - | - | TRBV5-4 | CASSSTGRGHSYEQYF | TGTGCCAGCAGCTCGACCGGTCGGGGACACTCCTACGAGCAGTACTTC
TRBJ2-2 | TRBD2 | few | TRBV10-3 | CAITAQRENTGELFF | TGTGCCATCACGGCTCAGCGGGAGAACACCGGGGAGCTGTTTTTT
TRBJ2-1 | - | - | TRBV5-1 | CASSLDRSGHNEQFF | TGCGCCAGCAGCTTGGACAGGTCGGGGCACAATGAGCAGTTCTTC
TRBJ1-4 | - | few | TRBV27 | CASKGRTNEKLFF | TGTGCCAGCAAAGGCAGGACTAATGAAAAACTGTTTTTT
TRBJ1-1 | - | few | TRBV7-9 | CASCYSPYTEAFF | TGTGCCAGCTGTTACAGCCCCTACACTGAAGCTTTCTTT
TRBJ2-7 | - | few | TRBV20-1 | CSALLYEQYF | TGCAGTGCCCTACTTTACGAGCAGTACTTC
TRBJ2-2 | TRBD2 | - | TRBV5-6 | CASSLTSGGYTGELFF | TGTGCCAGCAGCCTAACTAGCGGGGGATACACCGGGGAGCTGTTTTTT
TRBJ1-3 | - | - | TRBV5-4 | CASSQGSGAGNTIYF | TGCGCCAGCAGCCAAGGTAGCGGTGCTGGAAACACCATATATTTT
TRBJ2-2 | - | few | TRBV11-2 | CASSFERQPTGELFF | TGTGCCAGCAGCTTCGAGAGACAACCCACCGGGGAGCTGTTTTTT
TRBJ2-7 | TRBD2 | few | TRBV15 | CATSPGLAGGRYF | TGTGCCACCAGCCCGGGACTAGCGGGGGGACGGTACTTC
TRBJ2-4 | - | few | TRBV29-1 | CSVVKGLTDLAKNIQYF | TGCAGCGTTGTCAAGGGACTTACTGACCTAGCCAAAAACATTCAGTACTTC
TRBJ2-6 | - | few | TRBV5-8 | CASRRDRANVLTF | TGTGCCAGCAGGCGGGACCGGGCCAACGTCCTGACTTTC
TRBJ2-5 | TRBD2 | few | TRBV7-2 | CASSNLAASGRETQYF | TGTGCCAGCAGCAACCTGGCGGCTAGCGGGAGAGAGACCCAGTACTTC
TRBJ1-2 | - | - | TRBV14 | CASSQKQGYGYTF | TGTGCCAGCAGCCAGAAACAGGGATATGGCTACACCTTC
TRBJ2-2 | - | few | TRBV28 | CASSLRTVAYGELFF | TGTGCCAGCAGTTTAAGGACGGTTGCTTACGGGGAGCTGTTTTTT
TRBJ1-2 | - | few | TRBV30 | CAWRGDGAADIFYGYTF | TGTGCCTGGAGAGGGGACGGGGCAGCCGATATCTTCTATGGCTACACCTTC
TRBJ2-6 | - | - | TRBV4-1 | CASSPYGGFAASGANVLTF | TGCGCCAGCAGCCCGTACGGGGGCTTTGCCGCCTCTGGGGCCAACGTCCTGACTTTC
TRBJ2-2 | - | few | TRBV4-3 | CASSQVHNSPTGELFF | TGCGCCAGCAGCCAAGTTCATAACAGCCCCACCGGGGAGCTGTTTTTT
TRBJ2-1 | TRBD2 | - | TRBV27 | CASSPRTSGDNEQFF | TGTGCCAGCAGTCCAAGGACTAGCGGGGACAATGAGCAGTTCTTC
TRBJ1-1 | TRBD1 | few | TRBV6-5 | CASSEDRVNTEAFF | TGTGCCAGCAGTGAGGACAGGGTGAACACTGAAGCTTTCTTT
TRBJ1-2 | TRBD1 | - | TRBV7-2 | CASSFEGQGGYGYTF | TGTGCCAGCAGCTTTGAGGGACAGGGTGGCTATGGCTACACCTTC
TRBJ2-2 | - | few | TRBV25-1 | CASSAWGTNTGELFF | TGTGCCAGCAGTGCCTGGGGGACAAACACCGGGGAGCTGTTTTTT
TRBJ1-1 | - | - | TRBV9 | CASSVVDKGYSEAFF | TGTGCCAGCAGCGTAGTAGATAAGGGGTACTCAGAAGCTTTCTTT
TRBJ2-1 | - | - | TRBV20-1 | CSVHGNEQFF | TGCAGTGTCCATGGGAATGAGCAGTTCTTC